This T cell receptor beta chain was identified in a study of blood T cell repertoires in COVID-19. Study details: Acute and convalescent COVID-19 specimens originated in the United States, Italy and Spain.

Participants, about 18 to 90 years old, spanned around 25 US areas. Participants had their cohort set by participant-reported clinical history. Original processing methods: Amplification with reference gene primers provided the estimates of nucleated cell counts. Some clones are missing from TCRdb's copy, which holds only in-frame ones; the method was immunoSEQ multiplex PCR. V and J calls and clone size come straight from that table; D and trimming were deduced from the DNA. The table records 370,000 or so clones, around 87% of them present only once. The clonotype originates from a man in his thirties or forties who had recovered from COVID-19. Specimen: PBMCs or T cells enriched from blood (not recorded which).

The CDR3 DNA follows: TGTGCCAGCTCACCACCCACGGGTTGGGACAATGAGCAGTTCTTC. This translates into CASSPPTGWDNEQFF. The rearrangement uses TRBV18 and TRBJ2-1; D unresolved. V lost 0 bases to trimming and J lost 5 bases, with 11 bases between them. Germline-derived CDR1 and CDR2 are KGHSH and LQKENI. CDR3 length equals 15 residues.